This TCR beta chain is drawn from a study of T cell responses to AZD1222 COVID-19 vaccine. Regarding the study as a whole: Variant regions that are unmutated are reportedly the target of nearly half of spike-specific TCRs. Mostly white British, mostly female donors; authors suggested clonal diversity may be underestimated. Repertoires were obtained solely post-peak T cell response.

On this clone itself: The antigen remains undetermined.

Trimming pared 5 bases from V and 7 bases from J, leaving 9 bases between. Germline CDR1 MNHNY, CDR2 SVGAGI (reference sequence). This CDR3 has 12 residues. TCRdb keeps only in-frame clones here, not all; method: immunoSEQ multiplex PCR. The sample includes around 150,000 clones, approximately 84% of them seen just once. The genes are TRBV6-6 and TRBJ1-5, with D tentatively TRBD1 (6 bases). The sequenced sample was peripheral blood, obtained on day 0 of AZD1222 vaccination. The sequence was collected from an adult in good health. This CDR3 reads CASSHTGQPQHF. The DNA for the CDR3 is TGTGCCAGCAGTCACACAGGGCAGCCCCAGCATTTT.